The rows below give T cell receptor beta chains drawn from one sample of a study of T cells in Graves' hyperthyroidism and ophthalmopathy. Each CDR3 protein is one row after TCRdb ran MiXCR on the multiplex PCR reads. This sample has 300,000 to 450,000 distinct CDR3 sequences, with 15% to 20% found just once. The specimen was blood. These receptor sequences come from a woman in her forties with Graves' ophthalmopathy. Each CDR3 is given with its conserved first and last residue. Fields, in order: J gene, clone size, V gene, D gene, CDR3 DNA, CDR3 protein. D genes are given only for firm matches. The size of a clone is reported for some rows only, either as once, few or many, or as a class for expanded clones.

>TRBJ2-5|many|TRBV2|-
TGTGCCAGCAGTGGGTGGGAAGAGACCCAGTACTTC
CASSGWEETQYF
>TRBJ2-4|-|TRBV27|-
TGTGCCAGCAGTTTAGGGGGACCGAGGGCGGCAAACATTCAGTACTTC
CASSLGGPRAANIQYF
>TRBJ2-7|many|TRBV7-2|-
TGTGCCAGCAGCTTATCCGTAAAATCCTACGAGCAGTACTTC
CASSLSVKSYEQYF
>TRBJ2-7|many|TRBV3-1|-
TGTGCCAGCAGCCAAGCCCAGAGGGTCGAGCAGTACTTC
CASSQAQRVEQYF
>TRBJ2-2|-|TRBV6-1|-
TGTGCCAGCGATTCCACGGCCGGGGAGCTGTTTTTT
CASDSTAGELFF
>TRBJ2-7|-|TRBV30|-
TGTGCCTGGAGCAGCGGAGGAGTGGAGCAGTACTTC
CAWSSGGVEQYF
>TRBJ1-5|many|TRBV24-1|-
TGTGCCACCAGTGCAGACCGGGGCAATCAGCCCCAGCATTTT
CATSADRGNQPQHF
>TRBJ2-7|many|TRBV6-1|TRBD1
TGTGCCAGCAGTGAAGCCGACAGGGGACCTTCCCATTACGAGCAGTACTTC
CASSEADRGPSHYEQYF
>TRBJ1-1|-|TRBV5-1|-
TGCGCCAGCAAGAACGTTGTGAACACTGAAGCTTTCTTT
CASKNVVNTEAFF
>TRBJ2-6|many|TRBV20-1|-
TGCAGTGCTAACTCACCAGGTGGTGGGGCCAACGTCCTGACTTTC
CSANSPGGGANVLTF
>TRBJ2-5|many|TRBV6-5|-
TGTGCCAGCGCCCCTACCCCTGGTGGCGACCAGTACTTC
CASAPTPGGDQYF
>TRBJ2-7|-|TRBV6-5|-
TGTGCCAGCAGTTACTCTGGCTCGTGGGCCGAGCAGTACTTC
CASSYSGSWAEQYF
>TRBJ2-2|many|TRBV5-1|-
TGCGCCAGCAGCTTGGTGGGGCAGGGCACGACCGGGGAGCTGTTTTTT
CASSLVGQGTTGELFF
>TRBJ2-7|-|TRBV2|-
TGTGCCAGCAGGCGTACAGAGAGCCAATCCTACGAGCAGTACTTC
CASRRTESQSYEQYF
>TRBJ2-5|-|TRBV6-5|-
TGTGCCAGCAGTTACTCGCGTTTTGCGGGCGGGGAGACCCAGTACTTC
CASSYSRFAGGETQYF
>TRBJ2-2|many|TRBV19|-
TGTGCCAGTAGTATAGCGCCCGGGGAGCTGTTTTTT
CASSIAPGELFF
>TRBJ2-3|many|TRBV7-8|-
TGTGCCAGCAGCTTAGCCCGGTTCCGCACAGATACGCAGTATTTT
CASSLARFRTDTQYF
>TRBJ2-2|few|TRBV9|-
TGTGCCAGCAGCGTAGAGGGTGGGAGTGTCACCGGGGAGCTGTTTTTT
CASSVEGGSVTGELFF
>TRBJ1-3|-|TRBV4-3|-
TGCGCCAGCAGCCAATCCCCAAGAAACACCATATATTTT
CASSQSPRNTIYF
>TRBJ1-1|-|TRBV11-2|-
TGTGCCAGCAGCTTAGATCGGGCAGGGTGGGGTTCTGAAGCTTTCTTT
CASSLDRAGWGSEAFF
>TRBJ2-7|few|TRBV4-1|-
TGCGCCAGCAGCCAAGAATCAACGTTATACGAGCAGTACTTC
CASSQESTLYEQYF
>TRBJ2-7|-|TRBV11-2|TRBD2
TGTGCCAGCAGCTCTCCGGGACTAGCCCTCTCCTACGAGCAGTACTTC
CASSSPGLALSYEQYF
>TRBJ1-5|-|TRBV7-2|-
TGTGCCAGCAGTACAGACTTTAGCAATCAGCCCCAGCATTTT
CASSTDFSNQPQHF
>TRBJ2-2|-|TRBV6-1|-
TGTGCCAGCAGTAAACAGGGCCCCGGGGAGCTGTTTTTT
CASSKQGPGELFF
>TRBJ1-3|once|TRBV28|-
TGTGCCAGCAGTCCTGAACCCTGGACGTCTGGAAACACCATATATTTT
CASSPEPWTSGNTIYF
>TRBJ2-2|many|TRBV6-5|TRBD1
TGTGCCAGCAGGGGTACAGGGGAGCGGACCGGGGAGCTGTTTTTT
CASRGTGERTGELFF
>TRBJ2-5|many|TRBV6-2/TRBV6-3|-
TGTGCCAGCAGTTACCTAGTTGGCGGTCAAGAGACCCAGTACTTC
CASSYLVGGQETQYF
>TRBJ1-1|many|TRBV20-1|-
TGCAGTGCTAGCCCCAGCACTGAAGCTTTCTTT
CSASPSTEAFF
>TRBJ2-7|many|TRBV19|TRBD1
TGTGCCAGTAGTATGTACAGGGGCCACATCTACGAGCAGTACTTC
CASSMYRGHIYEQYF